These 7 T cell receptor beta chains were all obtained from the same sample, sequenced in a study of blood T cell repertoires in COVID-19. The data were produced by immunoSEQ multiplex PCR, yet TCRdb's version contains in-frame clones alone and is incomplete. The sample contains a few hundred thousand clones, roughly 87% of which appear only once. The sample comprised peripheral blood. These receptors all stem from a young man with active or convalescent COVID-19.

CDR3 bases: TGTGCCAGCAGCGTCGGACAGGGTAATTCACCCCTCCACTTT. Encoded protein: CASSVGQGNSPLHF. This chain joins TRBV7-6 and TRBJ1-6; TRBD1 aligns across 8 bases. The CDR3 is 14 residues long. Per germline, CDR1 SGHVS and CDR2 FNYEAQ. V was pared by 5 bases and J by 6 bases, with 3 bases of the junction left unmatched.

J is TRBJ1-4 and V is TRBV4-1; D perhaps matches TRBD1 (6 bases). The germline CDR1 and CDR2 sequences are MGHRA and YSYEKL. V was cut by 4 bases and J by 3 bases, with 9 bases left in between. The CDR3 has 14 residues. The CDR3 region has the DNA TGCGCCAGCAGCCGCGGGGGCCCTAATGAAAAACTGTTTTTT. It specifies CASSRGGPNEKLFF.

V is TRBV7-9 and J is TRBJ2-5; D might be TRBD1 (5 bases). CDR1 SEHNR and CDR2 FQNEAQ come from the germline V gene (reference sequence). V gave up 5 bases and J gave up 5 bases, with 15 bases separating them. This CDR3 is 14 amino acids long. CDR3 protein: CASSVMLGVETQYF. CDR3 nucleotide sequence: TGTGCCAGCAGCGTAATGCTAGGGGTGGAGACCCAGTACTTC.

The table lists this clone with a count of one. V is TRBV7-8 and J is TRBJ2-5, with TRBD2 matching over 7 bases. V lost 1 base, J lost 2 bases, and 7 bases stayed unmatched. CDR3 length: 16 amino acids. Germline lookup yields CDR1 SGHVS and CDR2 FQNEAQ. The CDR3: CASSLVGLAAQETQYF. Written as DNA, the CDR3 is TGTGCCAGCAGCTTAGTAGGGCTAGCGGCACAAGAGACCCAGTACTTC.

V usage is TRBV6-5 and J usage is TRBJ1-5; the D is unclear. This CDR3 has 13 amino acids. Trimming removed 6 bases at V and 4 bases at J, with 10 bases between. The germline gives CDR1 MNHEY, CDR2 SVGAGI. The CDR3 sequence is CASSPRGNQPQHF. In DNA, the CDR3 is TGTGCCAGCAGCCCACGAGGAAATCAGCCCCAGCATTTT.

The V gene is TRBV4-1, the J gene TRBJ1-1; D is unclear. CDR1 and CDR2 from the germline V gene are MGHRA and YSYEKL. CDR3 length: 18 residues. The V end was cut by 4 bases, the J end by 1 base, with 22 bases between. The DNA of the CDR3 is TGCGCCAGCAGCCGATCGGGAGGCGGCTGGATAGGGAACACTGAAGCTTTCTTT. Amino acid sequence: CASSRSGGGWIGNTEAFF.

This chain connects TRBV5-1 to TRBJ2-7; a possible D gene is TRBD1 (5 bases). The CDR3 has 11 residues. Between the trimmed V and J ends, which lost 7 bases and 3 bases, there was a span of 8 bases. Germline-derived CDR1 and CDR2 are SGHRS and YFSETQ. As DNA, the CDR3 is TGCGCCAGCCAGGGAAACTACGAGCAGTACTTC. Protein product: CASQGNYEQYF.